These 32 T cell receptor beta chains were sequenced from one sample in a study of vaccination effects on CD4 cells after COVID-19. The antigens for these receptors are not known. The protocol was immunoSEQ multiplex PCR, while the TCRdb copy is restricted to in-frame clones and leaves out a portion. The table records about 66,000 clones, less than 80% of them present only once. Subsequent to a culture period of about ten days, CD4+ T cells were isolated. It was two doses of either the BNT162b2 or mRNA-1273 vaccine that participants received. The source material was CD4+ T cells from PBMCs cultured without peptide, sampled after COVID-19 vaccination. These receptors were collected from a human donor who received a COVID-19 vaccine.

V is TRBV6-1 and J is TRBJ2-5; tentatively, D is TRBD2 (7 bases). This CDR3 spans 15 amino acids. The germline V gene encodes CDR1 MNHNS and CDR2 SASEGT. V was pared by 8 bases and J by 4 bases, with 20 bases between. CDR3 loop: CASERSRGGRETQYF. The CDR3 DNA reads TGTGCCAGCGAAAGGAGCAGGGGAGGGAGAGAGACCCAGTACTTC.

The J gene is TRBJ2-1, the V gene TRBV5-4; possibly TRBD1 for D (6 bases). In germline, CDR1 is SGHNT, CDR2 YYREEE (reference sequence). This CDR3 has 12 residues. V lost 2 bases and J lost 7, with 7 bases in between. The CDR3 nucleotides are TGTGCCAGCAGCTTACAGGGAAATGAGCAGTTCTTC. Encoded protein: CASSLQGNEQFF.

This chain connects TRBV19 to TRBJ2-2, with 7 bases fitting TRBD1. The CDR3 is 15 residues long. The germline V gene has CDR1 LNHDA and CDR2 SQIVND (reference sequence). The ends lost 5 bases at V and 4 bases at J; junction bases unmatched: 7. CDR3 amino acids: CASSVQGWGTGELFF. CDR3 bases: TGTGCCAGTAGTGTACAGGGGTGGGGCACCGGGGAGCTGTTTTTT.

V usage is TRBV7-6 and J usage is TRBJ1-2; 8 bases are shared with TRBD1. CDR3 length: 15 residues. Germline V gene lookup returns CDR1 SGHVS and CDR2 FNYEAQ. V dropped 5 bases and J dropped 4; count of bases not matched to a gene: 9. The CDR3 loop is CASSPGTGASYGYTF. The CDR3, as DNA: TGTGCCAGCAGCCCCGGGACAGGAGCGAGCTATGGCTACACCTTC.

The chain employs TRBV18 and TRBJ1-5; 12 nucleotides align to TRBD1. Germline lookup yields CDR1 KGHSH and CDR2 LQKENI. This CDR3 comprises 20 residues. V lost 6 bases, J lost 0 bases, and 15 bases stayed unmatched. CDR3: CASSRLPGQGAAYSNQPQHF. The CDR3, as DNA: TGTGCCAGCTCGCGTCTCCCGGGACAGGGGGCCGCCTATAGCAATCAGCCCCAGCATTTT.

The chain's CDR3 is CASSAPRISHPYEQYV. The CDR3 DNA follows: TGCGCCAGCAGCGCTCCTCGGATCTCGCATCCCTACGAGCAGTACGTC. The V call is TRBV5-1, the J call TRBJ2-7; no clear D gene. Trimming shortened V by 4 bases and J by 2 bases, and 19 bases separated the two germline ends. Germline V lookup: CDR1 SGHRS, CDR2 YFSETQ. The CDR3 is made up of 16 amino acids.

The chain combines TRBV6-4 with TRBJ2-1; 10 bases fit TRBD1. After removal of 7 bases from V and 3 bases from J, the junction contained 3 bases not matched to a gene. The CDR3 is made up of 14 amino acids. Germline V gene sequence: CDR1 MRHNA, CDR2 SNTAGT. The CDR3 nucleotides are TGTGCCAGCAAACGGGACAGGGGCTACAATGAGCAGTTCTTC. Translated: CASKRDRGYNEQFF.

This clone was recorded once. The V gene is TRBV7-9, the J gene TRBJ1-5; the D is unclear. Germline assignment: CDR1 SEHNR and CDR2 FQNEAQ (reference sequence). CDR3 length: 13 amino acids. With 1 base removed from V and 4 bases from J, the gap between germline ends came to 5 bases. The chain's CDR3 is CASSLGTNQPQHF. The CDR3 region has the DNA TGTGCCAGCAGCTTAGGTACGAATCAGCCCCAGCATTTT. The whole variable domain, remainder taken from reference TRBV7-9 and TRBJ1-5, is DTGVSQNPRHKITKRGQNVTFRCDPISEHNRLYWYRQTLGQGPEFLTYFQNEAQLEKSRLLSDRFSAERPKGSFSTLEIQRTEQGDSAMYLCASSLGTNQPQHFGDGTRLSIL.

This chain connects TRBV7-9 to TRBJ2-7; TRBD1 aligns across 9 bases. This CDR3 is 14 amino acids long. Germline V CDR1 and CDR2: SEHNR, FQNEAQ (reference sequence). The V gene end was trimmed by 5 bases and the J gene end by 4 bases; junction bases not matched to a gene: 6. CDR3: CASSKQGALYEQYV. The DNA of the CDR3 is TGTGCCAGCAGCAAACAGGGGGCGCTTTACGAGCAGTACGTC.

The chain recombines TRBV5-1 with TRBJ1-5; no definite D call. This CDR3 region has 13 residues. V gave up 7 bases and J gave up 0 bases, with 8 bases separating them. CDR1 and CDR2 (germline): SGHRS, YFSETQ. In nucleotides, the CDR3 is TGCGCCAGCCGCGGGGATAGCAATCAGCCCCAGCATTTT. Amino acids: CASRGDSNQPQHF.

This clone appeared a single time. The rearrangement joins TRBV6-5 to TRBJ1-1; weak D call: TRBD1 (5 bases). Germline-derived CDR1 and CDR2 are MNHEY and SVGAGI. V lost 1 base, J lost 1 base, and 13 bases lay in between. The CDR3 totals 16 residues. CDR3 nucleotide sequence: TGTGCCAGCAGTTACTTTTCTTCGCAGGGGAACACTGAAGCTTTCTTT. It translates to CASSYFSSQGNTEAFF.

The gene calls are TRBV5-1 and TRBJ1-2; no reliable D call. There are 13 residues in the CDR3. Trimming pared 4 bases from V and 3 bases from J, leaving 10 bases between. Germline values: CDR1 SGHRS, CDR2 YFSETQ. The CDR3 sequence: CASSPEVHYGYTF. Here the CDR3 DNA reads TGCGCCAGCAGCCCCGAGGTCCACTATGGCTACACCTTC.

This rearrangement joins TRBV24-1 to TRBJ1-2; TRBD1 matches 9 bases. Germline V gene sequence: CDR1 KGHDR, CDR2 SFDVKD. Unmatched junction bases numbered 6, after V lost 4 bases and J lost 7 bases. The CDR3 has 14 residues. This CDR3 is CATSDPGTGSGYTF. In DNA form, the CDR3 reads TGTGCCACCAGTGACCCCGGGACAGGGAGTGGCTACACCTTC.

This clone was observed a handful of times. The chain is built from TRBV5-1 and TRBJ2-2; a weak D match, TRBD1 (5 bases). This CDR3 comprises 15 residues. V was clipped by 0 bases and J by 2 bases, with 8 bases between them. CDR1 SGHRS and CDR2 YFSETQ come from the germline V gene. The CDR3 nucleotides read TGCGCCAGCAGCTTGGATGGACAAAACACCGGGGAGCTGTTTTTT. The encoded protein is CASSLDGQNTGELFF.

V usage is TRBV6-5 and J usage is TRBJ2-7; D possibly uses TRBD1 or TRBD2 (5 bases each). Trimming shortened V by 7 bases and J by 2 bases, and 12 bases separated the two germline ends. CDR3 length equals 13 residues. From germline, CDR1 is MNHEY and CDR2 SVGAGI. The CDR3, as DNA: TGTGCCAGCAAGAGGGGACGACCCTACGAGCAGTACGTC. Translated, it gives CASKRGRPYEQYV.

The chain's CDR3 is CASSLGDRTNYGYTF. The CDR3 region has the DNA TGCGCCAGCAGCTTGGGGGACAGGACGAACTATGGCTACACCTTC. V is TRBV5-1 and J is TRBJ1-2; 8 positions match TRBD1. The CDR3 is made up of 15 amino acids. Trimming removed 0 bases from V and 2 bases from J; junction bases left unmatched: 3. Germline V gene lookup returns CDR1 SGHRS and CDR2 YFSETQ. Complete variable domain (other parts from reference TRBV5-1 and TRBJ1-2): KAGVTQTPRYLIKTRGQQVTLSCSPISGHRSVSWYQQTPGQGLQFLFEYFSETQRNKGNFPGRFSGRQFSNSRSEMNVSTLELGDSALYLCASSLGDRTNYGYTFGSGTRLTVV.

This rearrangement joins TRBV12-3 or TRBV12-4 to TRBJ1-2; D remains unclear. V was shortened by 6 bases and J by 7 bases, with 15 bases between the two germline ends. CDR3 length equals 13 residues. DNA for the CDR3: TGTGCCAGCAGCCCCGGACTGGAGGCTGGCTACACCTTC. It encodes CASSPGLEAGYTF.

The DNA for the CDR3 is TGTGCCAGCAGTGACGGGACAGATACGCAGTATTTT. It encodes CASSDGTDTQYF. V gene TRBV2 combines with J gene TRBJ2-3; D not certain. This CDR3 spans 12 amino acids. The V end was cut by 3 bases, the J end by 3 bases, with 4 bases between. Per the germline V gene, CDR1 is SNHLY and CDR2 is FYNNEI.

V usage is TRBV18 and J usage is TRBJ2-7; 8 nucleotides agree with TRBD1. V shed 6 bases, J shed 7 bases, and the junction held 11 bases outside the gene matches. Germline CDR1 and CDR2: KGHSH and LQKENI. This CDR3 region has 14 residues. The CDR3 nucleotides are TGTGCCAGCTCCCGGGACAGGAAAGCCAGTGAGCAGTACGTC. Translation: CASSRDRKASEQYV.

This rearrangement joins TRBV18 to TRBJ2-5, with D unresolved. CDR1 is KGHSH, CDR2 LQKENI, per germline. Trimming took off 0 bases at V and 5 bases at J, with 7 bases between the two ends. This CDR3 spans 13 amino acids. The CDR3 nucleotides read TGTGCCAGCTCACCACCAGTAATTGAGACCCAGTACTTC. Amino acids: CASSPPVIETQYF. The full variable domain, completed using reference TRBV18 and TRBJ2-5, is NAGVMQNPRHLVRRRGQEARLRCSPMKGHSHVYWYRQLPEEGLKFMVYLQKENIIDESGMPKERFSAEFPKEGPSILRIQQVVRGDSAAYFCASSPPVIETQYFGPGTRLLVL.

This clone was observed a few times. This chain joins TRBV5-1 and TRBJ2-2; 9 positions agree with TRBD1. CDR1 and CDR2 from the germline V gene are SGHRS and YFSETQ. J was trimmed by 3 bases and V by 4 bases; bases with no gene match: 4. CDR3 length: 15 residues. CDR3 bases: TGCGCCAGCAGCCAAACAGGGGGCTACACCGGGGAGCTGTTTTTT. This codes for CASSQTGGYTGELFF.

The CDR3 reads CATSRQGINTDTQYF. CDR3 nucleotides: TGTGCCACTTCACGACAGGGGATAAACACAGATACGCAGTATTTT. This chain uses TRBV24-1 with TRBJ2-3; 8 bases map to TRBD1. The CDR3 has 15 residues. Per the germline V gene, CDR1 is KGHDR and CDR2 is SFDVKD. The ends lost 10 bases at V and 2 bases at J; junction bases unmatched: 10.

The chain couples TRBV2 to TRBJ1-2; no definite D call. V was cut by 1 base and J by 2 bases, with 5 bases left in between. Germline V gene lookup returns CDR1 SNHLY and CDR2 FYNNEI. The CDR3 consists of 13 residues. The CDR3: CASSEDENYGYTF. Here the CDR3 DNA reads TGTGCCAGCAGTGAAGACGAAAACTATGGCTACACCTTC.

The CDR3 bases are TGTGCCAGCAGCTTGGCCATCGGGGACTTCACTGAAGCTTTCTTT. Its translation: CASSLAIGDFTEAFF. This chain connects TRBV5-4 to TRBJ1-1; D perhaps matches TRBD1 (5 bases). The CDR3 sequence is 15 residues long. Germline CDR1 reads SGHNT; CDR2 reads YYREEE (reference sequence). V was pared by 0 bases and J by 4 bases, with 13 bases between.

CDR3 nucleotides: TGTGCCAGCCCGCAGCCCCCCGGACTGAGCACAGATACGCAGTATTTT. It codes for CASPQPPGLSTDTQYF. The rearrangement uses TRBV5-8 and TRBJ2-3, with D perhaps TRBD2 (5 bases). CDR1 and CDR2 from the germline V gene are SGHTS and YDEGEE. The CDR3 sequence is 16 residues long. The V and J ends lost 7 bases and 0 bases respectively, with 18 bases between them.

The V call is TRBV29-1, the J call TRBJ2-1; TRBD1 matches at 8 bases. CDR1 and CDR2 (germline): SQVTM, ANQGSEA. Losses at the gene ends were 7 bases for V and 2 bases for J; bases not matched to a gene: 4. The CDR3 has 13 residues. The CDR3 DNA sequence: TGCAGCGCCCTACAGGGGGCCTACAATGAGCAGTTCTTC. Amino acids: CSALQGAYNEQFF.

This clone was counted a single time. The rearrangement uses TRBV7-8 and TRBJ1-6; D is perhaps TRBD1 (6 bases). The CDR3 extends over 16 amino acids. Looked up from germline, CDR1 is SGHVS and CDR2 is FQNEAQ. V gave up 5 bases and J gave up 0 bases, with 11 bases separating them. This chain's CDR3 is CASSQDRSSYNSPLHF. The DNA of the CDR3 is TGTGCCAGCAGCCAAGACAGGAGCTCCTATAATTCACCCCTCCACTTT.

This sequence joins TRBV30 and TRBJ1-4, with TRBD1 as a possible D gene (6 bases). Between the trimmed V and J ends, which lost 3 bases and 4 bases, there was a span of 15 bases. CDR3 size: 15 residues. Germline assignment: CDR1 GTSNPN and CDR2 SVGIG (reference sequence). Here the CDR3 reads CAWSRGGAGNEKLFF. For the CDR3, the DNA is TGTGCCTGGAGCAGGGGAGGGGCCGGTAATGAAAAACTGTTTTTT. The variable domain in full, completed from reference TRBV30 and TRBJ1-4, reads SQTIHQWPATLVQPVGSPLSLECTVEGTSNPNLYWYRQAAGRGLQLLFYSVGIGQISSEVPQNLSASRPQDRQFILSSKKLLLSDSGFYLCAWSRGGAGNEKLFFGSGTQLSVL.

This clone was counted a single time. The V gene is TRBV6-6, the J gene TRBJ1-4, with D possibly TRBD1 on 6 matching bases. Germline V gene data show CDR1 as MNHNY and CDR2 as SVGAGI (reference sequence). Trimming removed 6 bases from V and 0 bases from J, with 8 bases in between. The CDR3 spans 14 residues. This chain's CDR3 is CASRDRSTNEKLFF. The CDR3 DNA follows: TGTGCCAGCAGGGACAGATCAACTAATGAAAAACTGTTTTTT.

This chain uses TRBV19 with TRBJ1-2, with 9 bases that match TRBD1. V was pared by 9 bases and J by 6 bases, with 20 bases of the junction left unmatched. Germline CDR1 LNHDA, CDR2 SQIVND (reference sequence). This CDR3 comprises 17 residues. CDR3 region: CASSRNLRTGEGNGYTF. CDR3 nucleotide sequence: TGTGCCAGCAGCAGAAACCTGAGGACAGGGGAGGGGAATGGCTACACCTTC.

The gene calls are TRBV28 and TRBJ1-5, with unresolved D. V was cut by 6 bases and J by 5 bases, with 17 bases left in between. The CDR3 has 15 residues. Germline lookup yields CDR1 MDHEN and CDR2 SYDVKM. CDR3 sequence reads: CASSPRTILHQPQHF. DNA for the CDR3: TGTGCCAGCAGCCCAAGGACCATATTACATCAGCCCCAGCATTTT.

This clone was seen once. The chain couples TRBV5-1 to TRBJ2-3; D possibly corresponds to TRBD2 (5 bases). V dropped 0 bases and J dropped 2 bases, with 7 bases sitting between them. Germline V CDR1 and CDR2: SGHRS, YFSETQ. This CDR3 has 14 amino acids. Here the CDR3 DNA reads TGCGCCAGCAGCTTGGGGACTCCCACAGATACGCAGTATTTT. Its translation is CASSLGTPTDTQYF.